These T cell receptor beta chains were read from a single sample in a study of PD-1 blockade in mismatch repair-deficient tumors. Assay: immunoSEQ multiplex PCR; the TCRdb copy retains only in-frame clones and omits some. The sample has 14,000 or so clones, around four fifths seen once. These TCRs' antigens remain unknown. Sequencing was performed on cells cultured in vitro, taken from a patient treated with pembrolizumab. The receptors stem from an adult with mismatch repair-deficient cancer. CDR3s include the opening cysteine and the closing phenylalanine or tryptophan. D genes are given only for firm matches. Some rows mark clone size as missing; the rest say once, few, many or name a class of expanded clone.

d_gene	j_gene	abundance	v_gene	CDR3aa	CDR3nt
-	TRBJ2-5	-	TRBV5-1	CASSLLGRPFGETQYF	TGCGCCAGCAGCTTGCTGGGACGCCCTTTTGGAGAGACCCAGTACTTC
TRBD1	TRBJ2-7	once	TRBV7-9	CASSQRTGSAPYEQYF	TGTGCCAGCAGCCAGCGGACAGGGTCAGCCCCCTACGAGCAGTACTTC
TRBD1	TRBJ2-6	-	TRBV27	CASSVDGTGFGANVLTF	TGTGCCAGCAGTGTAGACGGGACAGGGTTCGGGGCCAACGTCCTGACTTTC
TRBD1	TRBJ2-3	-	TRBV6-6	CASSYQGGVDTQYF	TGTGCCAGCAGTTACCAAGGGGGCGTAGATACGCAGTATTTT
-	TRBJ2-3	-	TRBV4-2	CASGSRESVGDTQYF	TGTGCCAGCGGGTCAAGGGAGAGTGTGGGAGATACGCAGTATTTT
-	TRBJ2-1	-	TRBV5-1	CASSLTRRGGYNEQFF	TGCGCCAGCAGCTTGACTAGGAGGGGAGGCTACAATGAGCAGTTCTTC
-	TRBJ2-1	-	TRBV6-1	CASREPGNLHNEQFF	TGTGCCAGCAGAGAACCGGGGAACCTTCACAATGAGCAGTTCTTC
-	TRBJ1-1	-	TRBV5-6	CASSLRVPTEAFF	TGTGCCAGCAGCTTGCGGGTTCCCACTGAAGCTTTCTTT
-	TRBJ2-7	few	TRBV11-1	CASSRGEREQYF	TGTGCCAGCAGCCGTGGGGAGCGCGAGCAGTACTTC
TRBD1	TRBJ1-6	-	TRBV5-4	CASSPSRQGRYNSPLHF	TGTGCCAGCAGCCCAAGCCGACAGGGCCGTTATAATTCACCCCTCCACTTT
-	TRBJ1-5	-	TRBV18	CASSPIAGNSNQPQHF	TGTGCCAGCTCACCAATCGCGGGGAATAGCAATCAGCCCCAGCATTTT
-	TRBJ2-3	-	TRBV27	CASSWGEDPDTQYF	TGTGCCAGCAGTTGGGGAGAGGACCCAGATACGCAGTATTTT
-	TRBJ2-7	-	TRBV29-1	CSVALTGFEQYF	TGCAGCGTCGCCCTCACAGGATTCGAGCAGTACTTC
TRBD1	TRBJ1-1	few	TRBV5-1	CASSLLRTGGLETEAFF	TGCGCCAGCAGCTTGCTCCGGACAGGGGGCTTGGAGACTGAAGCTTTCTTT
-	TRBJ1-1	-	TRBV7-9	CASLERGGGTEAFF	TGTGCCAGCCTTGAGAGGGGCGGGGGGACTGAAGCTTTCTTT
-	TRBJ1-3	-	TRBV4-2	CASSQGSAGNTIYF	TGTGCCAGCAGCCAAGGCTCAGCTGGAAACACCATATATTTT
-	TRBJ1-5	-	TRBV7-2	CASSLARGVAQPQHF	TGTGCCAGCAGCTTAGCGCGGGGTGTTGCGCAGCCCCAGCATTTT
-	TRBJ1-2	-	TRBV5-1	CASSLIPGDYGYTF	TGCGCCAGCAGCTTGATCCCAGGGGACTATGGCTACACCTTC
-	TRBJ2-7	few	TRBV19	CASNRLGAGAYEQYF	TGTGCCAGTAACCGGCTGGGAGCGGGCGCATACGAGCAGTACTTC
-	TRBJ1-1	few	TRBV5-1	CASSLDGPGSGEAFF	TGCGCCAGCAGCTTGGACGGCCCGGGGAGTGGTGAAGCTTTCTTT
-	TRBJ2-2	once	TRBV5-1	CASSSPSLSGTGELFF	TGCGCCAGCAGCTCCCCAAGTCTAAGCGGAACCGGGGAGCTGTTTTTT
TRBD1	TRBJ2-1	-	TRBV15	CATSREGQGVVEQFF	TGTGCCACCAGCAGAGAGGGACAGGGGGTGGTTGAGCAGTTCTTC
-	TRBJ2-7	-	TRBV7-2	CASSLGVAGRPYEQYF	TGTGCCAGCAGCTTAGGGGTAGCAGGGAGGCCCTACGAGCAGTACTTC
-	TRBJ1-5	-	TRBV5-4	CASSYQPGTQGDNQPQHF	TGTGCCAGCAGCTACCAACCCGGGACCCAGGGCGACAATCAGCCCCAGCATTTT
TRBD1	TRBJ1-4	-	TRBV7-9	CASSSDGSGGEKLFF	TGTGCCAGCAGCTCCGACGGGTCAGGGGGGGAAAAACTGTTTTTT
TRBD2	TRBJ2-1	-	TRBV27	CASSLRRGITSGKPYNEQFF	TGTGCCAGCAGTTTAAGAAGAGGGATTACTAGCGGGAAGCCCTACAATGAGCAGTTCTTC
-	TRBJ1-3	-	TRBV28	CASSLWESSGNTIYF	TGTGCCAGCAGTTTGTGGGAGAGCTCTGGAAACACCATATATTTT
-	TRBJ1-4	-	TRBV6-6	CASTYSGIAEKLFF	TGTGCCAGCACTTACTCAGGGATTGCTGAAAAACTGTTTTTT
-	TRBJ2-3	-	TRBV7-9	CASSTRGAGTDTQYF	TGTGCCAGCAGCACAAGAGGGGCGGGCACAGATACGCAGTATTTT